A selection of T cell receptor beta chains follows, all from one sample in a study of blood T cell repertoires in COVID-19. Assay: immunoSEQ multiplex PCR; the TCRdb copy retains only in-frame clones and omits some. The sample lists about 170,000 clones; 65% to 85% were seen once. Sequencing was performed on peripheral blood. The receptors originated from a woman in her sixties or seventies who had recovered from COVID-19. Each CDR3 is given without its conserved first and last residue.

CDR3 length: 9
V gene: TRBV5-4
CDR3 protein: ASTSGPEQF

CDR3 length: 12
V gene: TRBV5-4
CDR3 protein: ASSWDRGDEKLF

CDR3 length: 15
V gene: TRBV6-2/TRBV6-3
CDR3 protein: ASSRRPGKTSGYEQY

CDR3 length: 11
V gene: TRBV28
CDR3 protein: ASTAQGAKGYT

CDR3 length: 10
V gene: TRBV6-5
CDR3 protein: ASSSPGNIQY

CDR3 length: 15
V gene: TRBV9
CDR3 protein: ASSVSTSGGNTGELF

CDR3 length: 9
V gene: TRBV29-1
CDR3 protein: SVQDRDTQY

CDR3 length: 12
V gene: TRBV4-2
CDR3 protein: ASSQAQGNTEAF

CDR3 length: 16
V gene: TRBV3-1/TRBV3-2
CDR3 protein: ASSQSRLAGGVQETQY

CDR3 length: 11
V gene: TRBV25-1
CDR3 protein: ASTLYSTDTQY

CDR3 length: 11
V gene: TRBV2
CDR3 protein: ASSGQGINEQF

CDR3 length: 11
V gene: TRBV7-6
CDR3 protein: ASSLRRADTQY

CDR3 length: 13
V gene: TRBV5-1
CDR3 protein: ASSLGGAGTDTQY

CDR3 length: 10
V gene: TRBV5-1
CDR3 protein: ASSPENYGYT

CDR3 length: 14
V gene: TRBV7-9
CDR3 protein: ASSPRRGTSGNEQF

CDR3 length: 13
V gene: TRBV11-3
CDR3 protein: ASSSPGAGANVLT

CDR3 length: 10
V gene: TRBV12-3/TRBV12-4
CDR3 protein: ASSGTVDTQY

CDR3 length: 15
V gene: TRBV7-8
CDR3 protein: ASSLGEAGASTDTQY

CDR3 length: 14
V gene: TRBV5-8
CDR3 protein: ASSLDPGTGWSEAF

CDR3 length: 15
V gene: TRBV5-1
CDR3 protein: ASQRGSGGAATGELF

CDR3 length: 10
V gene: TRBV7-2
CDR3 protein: ASSLILGLQY

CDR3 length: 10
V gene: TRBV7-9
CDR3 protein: ASSPGQDEQY

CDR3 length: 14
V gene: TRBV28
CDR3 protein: ASSSPGTGVPLEQY